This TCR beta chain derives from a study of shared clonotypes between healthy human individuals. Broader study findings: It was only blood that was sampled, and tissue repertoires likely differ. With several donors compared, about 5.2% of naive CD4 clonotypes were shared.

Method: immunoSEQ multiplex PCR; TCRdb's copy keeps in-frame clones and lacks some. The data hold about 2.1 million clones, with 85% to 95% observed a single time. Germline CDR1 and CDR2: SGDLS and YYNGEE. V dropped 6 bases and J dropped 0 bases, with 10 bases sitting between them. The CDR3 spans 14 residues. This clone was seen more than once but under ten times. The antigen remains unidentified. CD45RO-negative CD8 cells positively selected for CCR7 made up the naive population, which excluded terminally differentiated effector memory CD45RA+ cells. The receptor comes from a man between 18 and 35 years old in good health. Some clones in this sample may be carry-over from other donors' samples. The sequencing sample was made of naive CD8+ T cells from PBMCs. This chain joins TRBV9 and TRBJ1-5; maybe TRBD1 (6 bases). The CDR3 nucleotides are TGTGCCAGCAACCAGGGGTATAGCAATCAGCCCCAGCATTTT. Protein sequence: CASNQGYSNQPQHF.